The 24 T cell receptor beta chains given below trace back to one sample, sequenced in a study of blood T cell repertoires in COVID-19. Clones were read by immunoSEQ multiplex PCR, and TCRdb kept only the in-frame ones, dropping some. The repertoire includes approximately 170,000 clones, around 82% of them detected once, and roughly 2% sits in the top ten. Sequenced input: peripheral blood. All receptors come from a woman older than 75 with acute or convalescent COVID-19.

This clone was counted many times. A read error may produce the germline difference seen at one junction end. The genes are TRBV7-8 and TRBJ2-7, with 7 positions matching TRBD2. This CDR3 is 11 amino acids long. Germline assignment: CDR1 SGHVS and CDR2 FQNEAQ. The CDR3 is CASSLATSWHF. The CDR3 DNA sequence: TGTGCCAGCAGCTTAGCGACTAGCTGGCACTTC.

Remarks on this clone: One junction end disagrees with the germline gene, perhaps due to a read error. V usage is TRBV9 and J usage is TRBJ1-1, with a weak D call TRBD1 (5 bases). This CDR3 spans 15 amino acids. Per germline, CDR1 SGDLS and CDR2 YYNGEE. CDR3 DNA sequence: TGTGCCAGCAGTGTAGTGCCAGGGTTCAGCACTGAAGCTTTCTTT. This codes for CASSVVPGFSTEAFF.

CDR3 in amino acids: CAWRGGGYYNEQFF. For the CDR3, the DNA is TGTGCCTGGCGAGGGGGGGGATACTACAATGAGCAGTTCTTC. The chain is built from TRBV30 and TRBJ2-1; possible D gene TRBD2, 7 bases. From germline, CDR1 is GTSNPN and CDR2 SVGIG (reference sequence). With 5 bases removed from V and 3 bases from J, the gap between germline ends came to 14 bases. The CDR3 covers 14 residues.

The V call is TRBV4-2, the J call TRBJ2-3; D not certain. Per the germline V gene, CDR1 is LGHNA and CDR2 is YNFKEQ. The CDR3 is 18 amino acids. V gave up 0 bases and J gave up 5 bases, with 21 bases separating them. In DNA, the CDR3 is TGTGCCAGCAGCCAAGATAGCCTCGCTAATCACCCCGGAGATACGCAGTATTTT. Translation gives CASSQDSLANHPGDTQYF.

The chain uses TRBV4-2 and TRBJ1-4, with TRBD1 matching 10 bases. The V and J ends lost 5 bases and 5 bases, in that order; junction bases with no gene match: 8. Germline CDR1 LGHNA, CDR2 YNFKEQ. The CDR3 is made up of 16 amino acids. The CDR3 is CASSKVPGQGNEKLFF. The DNA of the CDR3 is TGTGCCAGCAGCAAGGTTCCGGGACAGGGGAATGAAAAACTGTTTTTT.

V usage is TRBV18 and J usage is TRBJ2-1, with 8 bases fitting TRBD2. V lost 6 bases, J lost 6 bases, and 13 bases stayed unmatched. The germline gives CDR1 KGHSH, CDR2 LQKENI. The CDR3 covers 16 residues. The CDR3 here is CASSRTTTLAGNEQFF. The CDR3 bases are TGTGCCAGCTCCCGAACTACTACGCTAGCGGGCAATGAGCAGTTCTTC. The entire variable domain, with the rest obtained from reference TRBV18 and TRBJ2-1, is as follows: NAGVMQNPRHLVRRRGQEARLRCSPMKGHSHVYWYRQLPEEGLKFMVYLQKENIIDESGMPKERFSAEFPKEGPSILRIQQVVRGDSAAYFCASSRTTTLAGNEQFFGPGTRLTVL.

This clone appeared a single time. The CDR3 loop reads CASSLSVSGNTIYF. In nucleotides, the CDR3 is TGTGCCAGCAGCTTATCTGTCTCTGGAAACACCATATATTTT. The chain links TRBV2 to TRBJ1-3; no reliable D call. Trimming took off 6 bases at V and 0 bases at J, with 9 bases between the two ends. CDR1 and CDR2 (germline): SNHLY, FYNNEI. The CDR3 length is 14 residues.

The chain joins TRBV19 to TRBJ1-2, with D unresolved. The V gene lost 7 bases and the J gene lost 7 bases, with 10 bases spanning the gap. Germline V CDR1 and CDR2: LNHDA, SQIVND (reference sequence). This CDR3 region has 11 residues. The CDR3 sequence is CASTHRGGYTF. The CDR3 DNA sequence: TGTGCCAGTACTCATCGGGGTGGCTACACCTTC.

This chain links TRBV5-4 with TRBJ1-6; 7 nucleotides agree with TRBD1. J was trimmed by 9 bases and V by 2 bases; bases with no gene match: 11. CDR3 length: 16 residues. Germline loops: CDR1 SGHNT, CDR2 YYREEE (reference sequence). The CDR3 protein is CASSLSGDSRTSPLHF. The CDR3 DNA is TGTGCCAGCAGCTTATCCGGGGACAGTAGGACTTCACCCCTCCACTTT.

This chain joins TRBV11-2 and TRBJ2-3; TRBD2 might be the D (6 bases). Germline V gene lookup returns CDR1 SGHAT and CDR2 FQNNGV. There are 17 residues in the CDR3. Trimming left V 5 bases short and J 6 bases short, with 24 bases between. The CDR3 nucleotides are TGTGCCAGCAGCATTTCCGTTGGCGGGGCGAAAGGGGATACGCAGTATTTT. Its translation: CASSISVGGAKGDTQYF.

V and J are TRBV4-3 and TRBJ1-4; D is possibly TRBD1 (5 bases). Trimming removed 0 bases from V and 7 bases from J, with 6 bases in between. CDR3 size: 13 residues. Germline V gene sequence: CDR1 LGHNA, CDR2 YSLEER. The CDR3 DNA is TGCGCCAGCAGCCAAGATCAGGGTGAAAAACTGTTTTTT. Protein sequence: CASSQDQGEKLFF.

CDR3 in DNA: TGCGCCAGCAGCCTGATAGACAGGGGGAGTATCACCGGGGAGCTGTTTTTT. Its protein product is CASSLIDRGSITGELFF. This chain joins TRBV5-1 and TRBJ2-2; TRBD1 matches at 9 bases. The germline V gene has CDR1 SGHRS and CDR2 YFSETQ. The CDR3 has 17 amino acids. V lost 4 bases and J lost 4; bases outside the gene matches: 11.

This chain uses TRBV5-4 with TRBJ1-4; TRBD1 agrees at 8 bases. The CDR3 contains 15 residues. Germline lookup yields CDR1 SGHNT and CDR2 YYREEE (reference sequence). With 4 bases clipped from V and 4 bases from J, the junction kept 6 bases outside the gene matches. CDR3 residues: CASSRGQGFNEKLFF. The CDR3 DNA follows: TGTGCCAGCAGCCGCGGACAGGGCTTTAATGAAAAACTGTTTTTT. Combining the CDR3 with reference TRBV5-4 and TRBJ1-4 gives the whole variable domain ETGVTQSPTHLIKTRGQQVTLRCSSQSGHNTVSWYQQALGQGPQFIFQYYREEENGRGNFPPRFSGLQFPNYSSELNVNALELDDSALYLCASSRGQGFNEKLFFGSGTQLSVL.

V and J are TRBV7-7 and TRBJ2-2, with D perhaps TRBD2 (6 bases). Deletions cut 3 bases from V and 0 bases from J, with 14 bases between. Germline-derived CDR1 and CDR2 are SSHAT and FNYEAQ (reference sequence). This CDR3 region has 17 residues. The CDR3 region is CASSLEGWQANTGELFF. The CDR3 region has the DNA TGTGCCAGCAGCTTGGAGGGTTGGCAGGCGAACACCGGGGAGCTGTTTTTT. The full variable domain, rest sourced from reference TRBV7-7 and TRBJ2-2, is GAGVSQSPRYKVTKRGQDVTLRCDPISSHATLYWYQQALGQGPEFLTYFNYEAQPDKSGLPSDRFSAERPEGSISTLTIQRTEQRDSAMYRCASSLEGWQANTGELFFGEGSRLTVL.

The genes are TRBV7-8 and TRBJ1-5; D uncertain. V was cut by 7 bases and J by 5 bases, with 15 bases left in between. In germline, CDR1 is SGHVS, CDR2 FQNEAQ. The CDR3 covers 14 residues. The CDR3 protein is CASTTRSWDQPQHF. The CDR3 nucleotides are TGTGCCAGCACCACGAGGAGTTGGGATCAGCCCCAGCATTTT.

This chain uses TRBV4-1 with TRBJ2-1; 8 nucleotides align to TRBD2. The CDR3 has 16 residues. Trimming at V came to 0 bases and at J to 9 bases, leaving 10 bases not matched to a gene. Per germline, CDR1 MGHRA and CDR2 YSYEKL. The CDR3 DNA sequence: TGCGCCAGCAGCCAAGATCCAGCGGGGGTCACGGGTGAGCAGTTCTTC. It codes for CASSQDPAGVTGEQFF.

The chain joins TRBV6-2 or TRBV6-3 to TRBJ2-5; 9 positions agree with TRBD1. The CDR3 is made up of 15 amino acids. CDR1 and CDR2 from the germline V gene are MNHEY and SVGEGT. Trimming removed 5 bases from V and 2 bases from J; junction bases left unmatched: 6. CDR3 amino acids: CASSGQGTGQETQYF. Written as DNA, the CDR3 is TGTGCCAGCAGTGGACAGGGGACGGGGCAAGAGACCCAGTACTTC.

This clone was seen just once. The V gene is TRBV11-2, the J gene TRBJ2-3, with 9 bases lining up with TRBD1. V shed 3 bases, J shed 3 bases, and the junction held 4 bases outside the gene matches. The CDR3 has 15 amino acids. Germline CDR1 is SGHAT and CDR2 is FQNNGV. The DNA of the CDR3 is TGTGCCAGCAGCTTCGACAGGGGGGAAACAGATACGCAGTATTTT. It encodes CASSFDRGETDTQYF. Based on the CDR3 plus reference TRBV11-2 and TRBJ2-3, the full variable domain is EAGVAQSPRYKIIEKRQSVAFWCNPISGHATLYWYQQILGQGPKLLIQFQNNGVVDDSQLPKDRFSAERLKGVDSTLKIQPAKLEDSAVYLCASSFDRGETDTQYFGPGTRLTVL.

The chain recombines TRBV28 with TRBJ1-4; 10 bases match TRBD1. CDR3 length: 15 residues. Germline V gene sequence: CDR1 MDHEN, CDR2 SYDVKM. Trimming at V came to 5 bases and at J to 8 bases, leaving 8 bases not matched to a gene. The CDR3 loop is CASSAPGTGDEKLFF. CDR3 DNA sequence: TGTGCCAGCAGTGCTCCCGGGACAGGGGACGAAAAACTGTTTTTT. Together with reference TRBV28 and TRBJ1-4, the CDR3 gives the full variable domain: DVKVTQSSRYLVKRTGEKVFLECVQDMDHENMFWYRQDPGLGLRLIYFSYDVKMKEKGDIPEGYSVSREKKERFSLILESASTNQTSMYLCASSAPGTGDEKLFFGSGTQLSVL.

The chain recombines TRBV11-3 with TRBJ2-2; no reliable D call. The CDR3 is made up of 15 amino acids. Trimming left V 3 bases short and J 0 bases short, with 8 bases between. Germline lookup yields CDR1 SGHNT and CDR2 YENEEA. The DNA of the CDR3 is TGTGCCAGCAGCTTGGGCCCGCCGAACACCGGGGAGCTGTTTTTT. As protein: CASSLGPPNTGELFF.

This clone was counted a single time. This chain connects TRBV27 to TRBJ1-5; D uncertain. Germline V gives CDR1 MNHEY, CDR2 SMNVEV (reference sequence). The CDR3 loop spans 14 amino acids. V gave up 1 base and J gave up 4 bases, with 8 bases separating them. The CDR3: CASSLYGVNQPQHF. CDR3 in DNA: TGTGCCAGCAGTTTATATGGAGTTAATCAGCCCCAGCATTTT.

The V and J genes are TRBV30 and TRBJ1-6; D remains ambiguous. CDR3 size: 14 residues. The V and J ends lost 2 bases and 6 bases respectively, with 11 bases between them. CDR1 is GTSNPN and CDR2 is SVGIG in the germline V gene (reference sequence). This CDR3 reads CAWSFGATNSPLHF. CDR3 DNA: TGTGCCTGGAGTTTCGGAGCCACTAATTCACCCCTCCACTTT.

This sequence joins TRBV21-1 and TRBJ2-7; the D segment call TRBD2 is taken from the table without a DNA check. TRBV21-1 is given as a pseudogene. This CDR3 spans 17 amino acids. The CDR3 sequence is CASSNAFEGRDYYEQYF. The CDR3 DNA reads TGTGCCAGCAGCAATGCCTTCGAGGGTAGGGACTACTACGAGCAGTACTTC.

The rearrangement joins TRBV19 to TRBJ2-7; 11 bases line up with TRBD2. The CDR3 consists of 15 residues. After removal of 4 bases from V and 5 bases from J, the junction contained 7 bases not matched to a gene. In germline, CDR1 is LNHDA, CDR2 SQIVND (reference sequence). Written as DNA, the CDR3 is TGTGCCAGTAGTAGTAGCGGGGGGGCCACGGACGAGCAGTACTTC. Translating it yields CASSSSGGATDEQYF.